The 12 T cell receptor beta chains below all came from one sample that was sequenced in a study of Ad26.COV2.S vaccination and SARS-CoV-2 variants. Repertoires were generated with immunoSEQ multiplex PCR, while TCRdb's copy carries only in-frame clones and drops some. The table records fewer than 600,000 clones, 80% to 90% of them present only once. Noted treatment: 19 received Ad26.COV2.S at low or high dose, single or two shots; a few received placebo; per-sample allocation not given. Sample collection was performed on day 63 after the first vaccine or placebo injection. Sequencing was performed on peripheral blood, taken in a trial of Ad26.COV2.S vaccine versus placebo. The receptors were sampled from a person aged 18-65 years who received the Ad26.COV2.S COVID-19 vaccine or a placebo.

DNA for the CDR3: TGTGCCACCAGTGATTCGAACAGGGATGGGTATGGCTACACCTTC. Its protein is CATSDSNRDGYGYTF. The genes are TRBV24-1 and TRBJ1-2; maybe TRBD1 (6 bases). Germline CDR1 and CDR2: KGHDR and SFDVKD. Trimming pared 2 bases from V and 5 bases from J, leaving 14 bases between. The CDR3 contains 15 residues.

This chain joins TRBV2 and TRBJ2-7; the D gene is possibly TRBD2 (6 bases). V lost 5 bases, J lost 2 bases, and 10 bases lay in between. This CDR3 has 13 amino acids. Per germline, CDR1 SNHLY and CDR2 FYNNEI. The CDR3 region is CASSTGLPYEQYF. Written as DNA, the CDR3 is TGTGCCAGCAGTACGGGACTCCCCTACGAGCAGTACTTC.

This chain uses TRBV19 with TRBJ1-5, with D possibly TRBD1 on 5 matching bases. The CDR3 covers 16 residues. V lost 4 bases, J lost 7 bases, and 20 bases lay in between. Germline CDR1 and CDR2: LNHDA and SQIVND (reference sequence). Written as DNA, the CDR3 is TGTGCCAGTAGTACACTCCAGGGTAACTTCGGGCAGCCCCAGCATTTT. It translates to CASSTLQGNFGQPQHF.

This clone was recorded once. The chain uses TRBV7-9 and TRBJ2-1; 7 positions match TRBD2. The CDR3 totals 13 residues. The J segment lost 5 bases and the V segment lost 7 bases, leaving 5 bases of the junction unmatched. Germline V CDR1 and CDR2: SEHNR, FQNEAQ (reference sequence). CDR3 sequence reads: CASKPSGNNEQFF. The CDR3 DNA reads TGTGCCAGCAAGCCTAGCGGTAACAATGAGCAGTTCTTC.

This sequence joins TRBV7-2 and TRBJ1-5; 8 bases map to TRBD1. Germline CDR1 is SGHTA and CDR2 is FQGNSA. This CDR3 comprises 14 residues. Trimming at V came to 5 bases and at J to 4 bases, leaving 4 bases not matched to a gene. CDR3 sequence reads: CASSGTGKNQPQHF. The CDR3 DNA reads TGTGCCAGCAGCGGGACAGGAAAAAATCAGCCCCAGCATTTT.

The chain combines TRBV9 with TRBJ2-5; D is uncertain. This CDR3 spans 14 amino acids. The V and J ends lost 0 bases and 4 bases respectively, with 10 bases between them. Germline V gene lookup returns CDR1 SGDLS and CDR2 YYNGEE. The CDR3 sequence is CASSVGSIGETQYF. The CDR3 nucleotides read TGTGCCAGCAGCGTAGGTTCTATCGGAGAGACCCAGTACTTC.

The chain is built from TRBV3-1 (or the pseudogene TRBV3-2) and TRBJ2-3; D tentatively fits TRBD1 or TRBD2 (7 bases each). V lost 4 bases, J lost 4 bases, and 15 bases lay in between. The CDR3 is 15 residues long. Germline V lookup: CDR1 LGHDT, CDR2 YNNKEL (reference sequence). CDR3 nucleotides: TGTGCCAGCAGCCGCCCCAGGGGGGGTTCAGATACGCAGTATTTT. This encodes CASSRPRGGSDTQYF.

This chain joins TRBV28 and TRBJ1-5; unclear D gene. Germline V gene lookup returns CDR1 MDHEN and CDR2 SYDVKM. V was trimmed by 4 bases and J by 0 bases, leaving 7 bases between them. CDR3 length: 14 amino acids. DNA for the CDR3: TGTGCCAGCAGTTCCCGAATTAGCAATCAGCCCCAGCATTTT. It encodes CASSSRISNQPQHF.

This chain joins TRBV5-5 and TRBJ2-1; D remains unclear. V was trimmed by 2 bases and J by 0 bases, leaving 15 bases between them. The CDR3 runs 17 residues. Germline CDR1 is SGHKS and CDR2 is YYEKEE (reference sequence). CDR3 loop: CASSLVHSRSSYNEQFF. CDR3 in DNA: TGTGCCAGCAGCTTAGTACACTCAAGGAGCTCCTACAATGAGCAGTTCTTC.

V is TRBV10-3 and J is TRBJ2-7; D is tentatively TRBD1 or TRBD2 (5 bases each). The CDR3 loop spans 14 amino acids. In germline, CDR1 is ENHRY, CDR2 SYGVKD. V lost 6 bases to trimming and J lost 2 bases, with 14 bases between them. The CDR3 spells CAIRGVQHTYEQYF. Here the CDR3 DNA reads TGTGCCATCAGGGGGGTCCAGCACACCTACGAGCAGTACTTC.

CDR3 residues: CASSLRGHEKLFF. For the CDR3, the DNA is TGTGCCAGCAGTTTACGGGGTCATGAAAAACTGTTTTTT. The V gene is TRBV12-3 or TRBV12-4, the J gene TRBJ1-4; D unresolved. The CDR3 is 13 residues long. V lost 2 bases, J lost 6 bases, and 7 bases lay in between.

The chain uses TRBV5-1 and TRBJ1-3; no firm D call. V dropped 4 bases and J dropped 0 bases, with 11 bases sitting between them. In germline, CDR1 is SGHRS, CDR2 YFSETQ. The CDR3 runs 15 residues. In DNA form, the CDR3 reads TGCGCCAGCAGCCCGTACATCAGCTCTGGAAACACCATATATTTT. It specifies CASSPYISSGNTIYF.